Listed here are 8 T cell receptor beta chains from one sample, sequenced in a study of shared clonotypes between healthy human individuals. Positive CCR7 selection of CD45RO-negative cells yielded the naive CD8 cells, and terminally differentiated effector memory CD45RA+ cells were excluded. The assay was immunoSEQ multiplex PCR, and TCRdb's table has in-frame clones only and misses some. The data contain around 650,000 clones, around 96% of them seen just once; the ten biggest clones take up around 0.1%. Sequencing used naive CD8+ T cells sorted from blood. The receptors come from a woman in her 30s in good health.

The chain has TRBV2 and TRBJ1-2, with D maybe TRBD1 (5 bases). This CDR3 is 13 amino acids long. The ends were cut back, 5 bases at V and 2 bases at J, with 9 bases in the middle. Germline V gene sequence: CDR1 SNHLY, CDR2 FYNNEI. The CDR3 bases are TGTGCCAGCAGTATTCCAGGGAACTATGGCTACACCTTC. Its translation: CASSIPGNYGYTF.

The gene calls are TRBV19 and TRBJ1-5, with 9 bases matching TRBD1. The trim removed 10 bases at V and 4 bases at J, leaving 5 bases unmatched. Germline values: CDR1 LNHDA, CDR2 SQIVND (reference sequence). The CDR3 has 13 amino acids. CDR3 sequence (DNA): TGTGCCACTTGGGGACAGGGTAATCAGCCCCAGCATTTT. Protein sequence: CATWGQGNQPQHF.

The chain couples TRBV27 to TRBJ2-4, with D possibly matching TRBD1 (6 bases). The CDR3 has 18 residues. In germline, CDR1 is MNHEY, CDR2 SMNVEV (reference sequence). The V end lost 6 bases, the J end lost 0 bases, and 21 bases lay between the germline ends. The CDR3, as DNA: TGTGCCAGCAGAGCGACCCTTGGGACACTACTAGCCAAAAACATTCAGTACTTC. It yields the protein CASRATLGTLLAKNIQYF.

The V and J genes are TRBV28 and TRBJ2-3, with D possibly matching TRBD2 (6 bases). Germline V CDR1 and CDR2: MDHEN, SYDVKM. V was clipped by 2 bases and J by 2 bases, with 11 bases between them. This CDR3 is 15 amino acids long. Here the CDR3 DNA reads TGTGCCAGCAGTTTAGAGAGGGAGGTCACAGATACGCAGTATTTT. This codes for CASSLEREVTDTQYF.

The chain links TRBV6-5 to TRBJ1-4, with D possibly being TRBD1 (5 bases). V was cut by 2 bases and J by 0 bases, with 10 bases left in between. Germline-derived CDR1 and CDR2 are MNHEY and SVGAGI. The CDR3 length is 16 residues. The CDR3 loop reads CASSYGHLATNEKLFF. The CDR3 region has the DNA TGTGCCAGCAGTTACGGACACTTAGCAACTAATGAAAAACTGTTTTTT.

The V and J genes are TRBV2 and TRBJ2-7; D unresolved. This CDR3 region has 12 residues. The germline V gene has CDR1 SNHLY and CDR2 FYNNEI. V lost 2 bases and J 6 bases, leaving 8 bases between the germline ends. The CDR3 sequence: CASSERFPEQYF. The DNA for the CDR3 is TGTGCCAGCAGTGAACGCTTCCCCGAGCAGTACTTC.

The chain recombines TRBV10-1 with TRBJ1-4; possible D gene TRBD1, 5 bases. The ends were cut back, 5 bases at V and 4 bases at J, with 17 bases in the middle. CDR1 WNHNN and CDR2 SYGVQD come from the germline V gene (reference sequence). The CDR3 is 16 residues long. The chain's CDR3 is CASSPGPGSVNEKLFF. The DNA of the CDR3 is TGCGCCAGCAGTCCTGGGCCAGGGTCCGTTAATGAAAAACTGTTTTTT.

The chain combines TRBV4-1 with TRBJ2-7; D may be TRBD1 (7 bases). The CDR3 loop spans 15 amino acids. V lost 1 base, J lost 3 bases, and 13 bases lay in between. In germline, CDR1 is MGHRA, CDR2 YSYEKL. CDR3 bases: TGCGCCAGCAGCCAAGGCGGAGGGGGCTTCTACGAGCAGTACTTC. This gives the protein CASSQGGGGFYEQYF.